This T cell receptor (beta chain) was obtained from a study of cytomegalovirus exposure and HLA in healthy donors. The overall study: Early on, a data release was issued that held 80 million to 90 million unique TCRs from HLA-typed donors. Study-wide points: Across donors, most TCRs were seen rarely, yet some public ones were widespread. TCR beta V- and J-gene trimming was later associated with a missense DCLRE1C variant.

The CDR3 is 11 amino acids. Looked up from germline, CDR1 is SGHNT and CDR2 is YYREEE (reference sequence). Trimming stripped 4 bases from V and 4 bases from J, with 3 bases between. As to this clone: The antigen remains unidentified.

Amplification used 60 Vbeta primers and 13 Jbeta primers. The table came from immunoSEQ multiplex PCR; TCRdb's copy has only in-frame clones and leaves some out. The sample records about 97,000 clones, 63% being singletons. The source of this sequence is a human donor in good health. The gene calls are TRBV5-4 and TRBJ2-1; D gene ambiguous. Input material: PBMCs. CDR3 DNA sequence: TGTGCCAGCAGCATATACAATGAGCAGTTCTTC. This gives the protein CASSIYNEQFF.